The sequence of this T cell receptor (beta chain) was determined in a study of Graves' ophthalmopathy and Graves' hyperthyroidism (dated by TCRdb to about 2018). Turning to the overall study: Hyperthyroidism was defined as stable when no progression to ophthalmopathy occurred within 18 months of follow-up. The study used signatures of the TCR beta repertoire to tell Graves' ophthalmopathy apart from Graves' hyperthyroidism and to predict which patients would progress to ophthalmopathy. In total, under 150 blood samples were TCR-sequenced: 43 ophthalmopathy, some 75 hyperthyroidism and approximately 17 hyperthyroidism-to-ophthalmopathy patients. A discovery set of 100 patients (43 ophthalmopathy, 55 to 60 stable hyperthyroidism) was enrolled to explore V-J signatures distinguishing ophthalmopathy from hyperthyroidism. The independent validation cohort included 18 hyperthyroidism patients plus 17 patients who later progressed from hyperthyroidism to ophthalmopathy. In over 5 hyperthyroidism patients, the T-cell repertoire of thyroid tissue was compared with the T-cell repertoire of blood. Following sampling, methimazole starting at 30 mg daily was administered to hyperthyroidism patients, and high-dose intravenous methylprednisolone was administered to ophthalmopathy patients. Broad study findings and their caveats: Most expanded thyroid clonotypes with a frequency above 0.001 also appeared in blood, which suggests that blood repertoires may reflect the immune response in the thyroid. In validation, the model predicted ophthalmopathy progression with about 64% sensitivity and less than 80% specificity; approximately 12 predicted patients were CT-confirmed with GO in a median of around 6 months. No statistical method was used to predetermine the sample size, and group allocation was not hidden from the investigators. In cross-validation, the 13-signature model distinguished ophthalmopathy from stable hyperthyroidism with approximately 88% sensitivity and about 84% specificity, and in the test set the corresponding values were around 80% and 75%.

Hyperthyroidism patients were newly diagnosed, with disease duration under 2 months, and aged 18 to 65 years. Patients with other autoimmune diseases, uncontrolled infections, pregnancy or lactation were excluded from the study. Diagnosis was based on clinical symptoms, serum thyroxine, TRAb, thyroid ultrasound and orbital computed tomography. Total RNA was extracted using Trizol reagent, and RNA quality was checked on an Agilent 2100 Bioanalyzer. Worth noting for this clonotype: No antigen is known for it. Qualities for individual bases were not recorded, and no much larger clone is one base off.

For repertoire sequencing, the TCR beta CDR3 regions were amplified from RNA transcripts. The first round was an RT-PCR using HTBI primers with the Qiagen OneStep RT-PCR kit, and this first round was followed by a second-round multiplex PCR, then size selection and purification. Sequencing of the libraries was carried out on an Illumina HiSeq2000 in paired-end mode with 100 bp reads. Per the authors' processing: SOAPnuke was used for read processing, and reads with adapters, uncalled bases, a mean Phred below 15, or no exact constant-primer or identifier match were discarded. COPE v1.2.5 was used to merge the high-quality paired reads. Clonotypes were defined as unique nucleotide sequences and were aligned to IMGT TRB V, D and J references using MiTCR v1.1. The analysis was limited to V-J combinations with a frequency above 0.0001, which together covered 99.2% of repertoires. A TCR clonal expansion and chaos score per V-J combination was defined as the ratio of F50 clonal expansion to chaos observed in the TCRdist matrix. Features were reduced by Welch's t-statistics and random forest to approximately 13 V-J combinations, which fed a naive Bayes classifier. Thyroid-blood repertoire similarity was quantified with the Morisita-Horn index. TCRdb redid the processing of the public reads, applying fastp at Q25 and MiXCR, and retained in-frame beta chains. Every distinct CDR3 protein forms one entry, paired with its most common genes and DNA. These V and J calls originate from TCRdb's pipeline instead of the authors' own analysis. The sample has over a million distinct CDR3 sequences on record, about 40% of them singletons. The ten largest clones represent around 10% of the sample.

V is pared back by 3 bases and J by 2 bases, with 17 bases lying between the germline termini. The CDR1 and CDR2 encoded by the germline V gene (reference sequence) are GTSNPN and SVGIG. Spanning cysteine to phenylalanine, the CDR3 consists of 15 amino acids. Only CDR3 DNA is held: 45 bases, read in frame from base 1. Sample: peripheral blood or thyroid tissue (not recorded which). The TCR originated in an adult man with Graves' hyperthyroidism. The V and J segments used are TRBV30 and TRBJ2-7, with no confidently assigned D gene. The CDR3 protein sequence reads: CAWRENYRAAYEQYF. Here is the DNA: TGTGCCTGGAGAGAAAACTACCGAGCAGCCTACGAGCAGTACTTC.